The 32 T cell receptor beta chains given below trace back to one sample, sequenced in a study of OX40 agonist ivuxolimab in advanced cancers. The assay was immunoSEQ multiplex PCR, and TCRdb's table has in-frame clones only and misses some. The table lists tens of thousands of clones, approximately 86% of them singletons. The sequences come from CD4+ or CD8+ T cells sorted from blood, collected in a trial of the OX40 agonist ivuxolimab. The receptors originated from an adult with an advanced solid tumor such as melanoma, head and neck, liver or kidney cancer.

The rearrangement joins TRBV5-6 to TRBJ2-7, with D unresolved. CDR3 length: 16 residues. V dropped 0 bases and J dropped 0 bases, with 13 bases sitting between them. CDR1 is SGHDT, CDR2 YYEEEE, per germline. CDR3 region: CASSLAMSAFSYEQYF. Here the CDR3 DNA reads TGTGCCAGCAGCTTGGCCATGTCAGCCTTCTCCTACGAGCAGTACTTC.

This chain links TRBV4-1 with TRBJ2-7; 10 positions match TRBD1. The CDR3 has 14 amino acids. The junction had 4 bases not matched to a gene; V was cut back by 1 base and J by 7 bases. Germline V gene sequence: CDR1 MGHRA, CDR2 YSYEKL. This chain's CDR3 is CASSQGDRGWEQYF. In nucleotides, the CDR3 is TGCGCCAGCAGCCAAGGGGACAGGGGTTGGGAGCAGTACTTC.

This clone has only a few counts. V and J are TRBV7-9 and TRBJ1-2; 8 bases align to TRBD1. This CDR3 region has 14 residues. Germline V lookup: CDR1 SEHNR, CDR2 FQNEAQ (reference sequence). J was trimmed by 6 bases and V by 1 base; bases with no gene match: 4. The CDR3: CASSLGAGGDGYTF. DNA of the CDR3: TGTGCCAGCAGCTTAGGTGCAGGGGGCGATGGCTACACCTTC. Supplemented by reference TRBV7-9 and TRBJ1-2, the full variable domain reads DTGVSQNPRHKITKRGQNVTFRCDPISEHNRLYWYRQTLGQGPEFLTYFQNEAQLEKSRLLSDRFSAERPKGSFSTLEIQRTEQGDSAMYLCASSLGAGGDGYTFGSGTRLTVV.

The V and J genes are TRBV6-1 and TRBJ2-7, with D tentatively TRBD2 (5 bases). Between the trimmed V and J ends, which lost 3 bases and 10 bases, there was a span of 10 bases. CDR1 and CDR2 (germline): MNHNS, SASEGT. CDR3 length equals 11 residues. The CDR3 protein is CASSEERFQYF. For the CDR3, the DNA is TGTGCCAGCAGTGAGGAGCGGTTTCAGTACTTC.

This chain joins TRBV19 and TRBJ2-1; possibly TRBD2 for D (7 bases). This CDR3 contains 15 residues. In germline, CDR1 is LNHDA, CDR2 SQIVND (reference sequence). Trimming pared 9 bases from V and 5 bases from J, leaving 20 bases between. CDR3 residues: CASALRGEGHNEQFF. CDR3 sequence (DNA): TGTGCCAGCGCCCTAAGGGGGGAGGGCCACAATGAGCAGTTCTTC.

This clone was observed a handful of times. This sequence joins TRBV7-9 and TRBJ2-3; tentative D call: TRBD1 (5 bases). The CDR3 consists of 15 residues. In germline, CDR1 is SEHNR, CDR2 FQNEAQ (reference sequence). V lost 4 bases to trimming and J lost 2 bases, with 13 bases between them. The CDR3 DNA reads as TGTGCCAGCAGCTCCGGCACAGGCCACACAGATACGCAGTATTTT. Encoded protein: CASSSGTGHTDTQYF.

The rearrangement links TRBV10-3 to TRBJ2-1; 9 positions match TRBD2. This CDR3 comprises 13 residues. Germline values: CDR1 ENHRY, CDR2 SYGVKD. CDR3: CAAGLAGALEQFF. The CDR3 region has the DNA TGTGCGGCGGGTTTAGCGGGAGCCCTTGAGCAGTTCTTC.

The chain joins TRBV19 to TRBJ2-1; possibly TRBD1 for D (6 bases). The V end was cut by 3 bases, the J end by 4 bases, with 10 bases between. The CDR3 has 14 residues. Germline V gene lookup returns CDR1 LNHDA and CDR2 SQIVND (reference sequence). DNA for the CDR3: TGTGCCAGTAGTATCAGCCAGGGGTACAATGAGCAGTTCTTC. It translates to CASSISQGYNEQFF.

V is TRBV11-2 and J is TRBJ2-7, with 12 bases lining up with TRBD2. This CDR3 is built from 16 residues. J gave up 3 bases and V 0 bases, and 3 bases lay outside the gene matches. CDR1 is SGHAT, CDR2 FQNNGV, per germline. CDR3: CASSLDLAGGIYEQYF. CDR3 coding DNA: TGTGCCAGCAGCTTAGATCTAGCGGGGGGGATCTACGAGCAGTACTTC.

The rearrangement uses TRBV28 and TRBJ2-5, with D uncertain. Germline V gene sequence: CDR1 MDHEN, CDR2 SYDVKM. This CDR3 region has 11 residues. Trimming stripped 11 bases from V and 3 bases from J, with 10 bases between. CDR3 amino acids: CAGIPEETQYF. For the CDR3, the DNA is TGTGCCGGCATTCCCGAAGAGACCCAGTACTTC.

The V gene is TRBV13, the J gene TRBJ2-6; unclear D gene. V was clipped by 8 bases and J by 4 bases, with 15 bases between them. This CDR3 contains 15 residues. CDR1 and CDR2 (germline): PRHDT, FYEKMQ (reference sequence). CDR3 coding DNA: TGTGCCAGCGGCGCAGCCATCGGGGGGGCCAACGTCCTGACTTTC. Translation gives CASGAAIGGANVLTF.

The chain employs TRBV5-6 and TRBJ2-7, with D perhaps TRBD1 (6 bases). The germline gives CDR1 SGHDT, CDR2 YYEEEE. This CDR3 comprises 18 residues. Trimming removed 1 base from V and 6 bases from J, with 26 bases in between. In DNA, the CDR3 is TGTGCCAGCAGCTTGCTGGGTGAGGGGGAGAGGGATCGATTCGAGCAGTACTTC. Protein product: CASSLLGEGERDRFEQYF.

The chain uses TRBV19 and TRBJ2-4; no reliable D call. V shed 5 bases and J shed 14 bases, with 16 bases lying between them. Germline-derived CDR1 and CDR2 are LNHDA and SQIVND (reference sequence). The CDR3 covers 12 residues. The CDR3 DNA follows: TGTGCCAGTAGTGTGGCATCCGGGCCGGAGTACTTC. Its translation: CASSVASGPEYF.

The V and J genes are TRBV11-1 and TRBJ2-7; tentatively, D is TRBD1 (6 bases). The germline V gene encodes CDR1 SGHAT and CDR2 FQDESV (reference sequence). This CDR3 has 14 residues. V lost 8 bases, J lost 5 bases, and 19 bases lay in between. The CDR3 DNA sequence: TGTGCCAGCGGTGACGGGACAACCCTGAACGAGCAGTACTTC. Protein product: CASGDGTTLNEQYF. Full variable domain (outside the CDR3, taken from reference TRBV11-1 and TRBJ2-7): EAEVAQSPRYKITEKSQAVAFWCDPISGHATLYWYRQILGQGPELLVQFQDESVVDDSQLPKDRFSAERLKGVDSTLKIQPAELGDSAMYLCASGDGTTLNEQYFGPGTRLTVT.

CDR3 residues: CASSRTEDTNYGYTF. CDR3 nucleotides: TGTGCCAGCAGCCGTACGGAGGACACTAACTATGGCTACACCTTC. V and J are TRBV7-9 and TRBJ1-2, with D perhaps TRBD1 (5 bases). CDR3 length: 15 amino acids. Germline V lookup: CDR1 SEHNR, CDR2 FQNEAQ (reference sequence). Trimming took off 5 bases at V and 0 bases at J, with 13 bases between the two ends.

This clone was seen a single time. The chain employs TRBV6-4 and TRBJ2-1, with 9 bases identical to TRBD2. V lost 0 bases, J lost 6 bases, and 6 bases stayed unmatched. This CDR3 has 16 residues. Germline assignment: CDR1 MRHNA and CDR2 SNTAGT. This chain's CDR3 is CASSDSGASGANEQFF. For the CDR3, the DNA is TGTGCCAGCAGTGACTCGGGTGCTAGCGGGGCCAATGAGCAGTTCTTC.

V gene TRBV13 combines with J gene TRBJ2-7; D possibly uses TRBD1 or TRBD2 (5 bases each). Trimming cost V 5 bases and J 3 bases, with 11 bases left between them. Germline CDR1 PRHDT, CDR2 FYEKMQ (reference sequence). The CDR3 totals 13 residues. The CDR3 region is CASSPGTLYEQYF. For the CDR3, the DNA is TGTGCCAGCAGCCCCGGGACCCTCTACGAGCAGTACTTC.

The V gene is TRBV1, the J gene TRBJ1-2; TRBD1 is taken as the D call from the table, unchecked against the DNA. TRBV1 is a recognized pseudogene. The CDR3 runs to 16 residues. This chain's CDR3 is CTSSLNSLRKTYGYTF. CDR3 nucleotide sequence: TGCACCAGCAGTCTTAACAGTTTGCGAAAGACCTATGGCTACACCTTC.

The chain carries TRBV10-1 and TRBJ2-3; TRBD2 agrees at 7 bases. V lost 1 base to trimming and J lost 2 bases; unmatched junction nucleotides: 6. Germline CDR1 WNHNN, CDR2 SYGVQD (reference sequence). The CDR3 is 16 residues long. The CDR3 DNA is TGCGCCAGCAGTGAGTTCACGGGGGGTATCACAGATACGCAGTATTTT. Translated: CASSEFTGGITDTQYF.

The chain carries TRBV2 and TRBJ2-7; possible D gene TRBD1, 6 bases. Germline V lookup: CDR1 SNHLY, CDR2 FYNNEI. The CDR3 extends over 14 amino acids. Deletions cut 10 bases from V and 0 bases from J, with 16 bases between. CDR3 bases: TGTGCCACACAGCAGGGGTCGCCCTCCTACGAGCAGTACTTC. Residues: CATQQGSPSYEQYF.

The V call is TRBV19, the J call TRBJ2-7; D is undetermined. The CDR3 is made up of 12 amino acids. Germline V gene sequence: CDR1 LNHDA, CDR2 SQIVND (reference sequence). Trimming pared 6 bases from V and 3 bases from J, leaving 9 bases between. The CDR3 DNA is TGTGCCAGTAGCCCGGGCGGCTACGAGCAGTACTTC. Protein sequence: CASSPGGYEQYF.

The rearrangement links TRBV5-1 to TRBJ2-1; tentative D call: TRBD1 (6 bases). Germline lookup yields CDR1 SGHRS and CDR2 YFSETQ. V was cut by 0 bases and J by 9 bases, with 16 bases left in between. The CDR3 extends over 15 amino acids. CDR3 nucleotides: TGCGCCAGCAGCTTGGTAGGGGGTTTCGGCCCTGAGCAGTTCTTC. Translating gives CASSLVGGFGPEQFF.

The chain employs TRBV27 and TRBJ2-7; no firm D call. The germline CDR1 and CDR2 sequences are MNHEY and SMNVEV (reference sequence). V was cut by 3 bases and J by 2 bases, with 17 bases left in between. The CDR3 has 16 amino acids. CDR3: CASSFDAPGLAYEQYF. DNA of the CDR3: TGTGCCAGCAGTTTCGACGCCCCGGGTTTGGCCTACGAGCAGTACTTC.

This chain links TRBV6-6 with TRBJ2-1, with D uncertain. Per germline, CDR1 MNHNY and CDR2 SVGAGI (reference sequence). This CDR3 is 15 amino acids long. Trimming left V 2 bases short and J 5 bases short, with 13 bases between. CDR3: CASSYPLGGNNEQFF. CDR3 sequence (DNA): TGTGCCAGCAGTTACCCGCTGGGCGGAAACAATGAGCAGTTCTTC.

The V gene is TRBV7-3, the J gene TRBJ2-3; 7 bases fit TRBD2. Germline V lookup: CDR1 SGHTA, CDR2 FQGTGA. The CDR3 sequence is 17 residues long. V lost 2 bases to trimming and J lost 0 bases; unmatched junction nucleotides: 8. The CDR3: CASSLPPSGLSTDTQYF. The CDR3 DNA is TGTGCCAGCAGCTTACCCCCTAGCGGACTTAGCACAGATACGCAGTATTTT.

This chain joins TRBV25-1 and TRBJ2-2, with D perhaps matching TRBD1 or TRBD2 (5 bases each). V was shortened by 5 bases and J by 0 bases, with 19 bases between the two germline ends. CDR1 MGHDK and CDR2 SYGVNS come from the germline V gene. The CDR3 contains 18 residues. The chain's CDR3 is CASSPLRDVLPNTGELFF. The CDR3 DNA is TGTGCCAGCAGTCCCCTCCGGGACGTGCTCCCGAACACCGGGGAGCTGTTTTTT.

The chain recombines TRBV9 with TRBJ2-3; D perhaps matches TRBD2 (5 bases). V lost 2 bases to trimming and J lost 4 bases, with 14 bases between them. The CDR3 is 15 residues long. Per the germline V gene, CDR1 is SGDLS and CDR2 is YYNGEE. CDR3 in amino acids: CASSVNPSFADTQYF. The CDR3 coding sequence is TGTGCCAGCAGCGTTAACCCTAGCTTTGCAGATACGCAGTATTTT.

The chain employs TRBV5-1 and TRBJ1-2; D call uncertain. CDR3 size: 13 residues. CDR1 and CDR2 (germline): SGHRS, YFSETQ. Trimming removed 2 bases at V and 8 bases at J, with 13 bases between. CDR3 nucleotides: TGCGCCAGCAGCTTAGGGCTAATGGAGGGCTACACCTTC. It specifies CASSLGLMEGYTF. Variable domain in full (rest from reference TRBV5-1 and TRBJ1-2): KAGVTQTPRYLIKTRGQQVTLSCSPISGHRSVSWYQQTPGQGLQFLFEYFSETQRNKGNFPGRFSGRQFSNSRSEMNVSTLELGDSALYLCASSLGLMEGYTFGSGTRLTVV.

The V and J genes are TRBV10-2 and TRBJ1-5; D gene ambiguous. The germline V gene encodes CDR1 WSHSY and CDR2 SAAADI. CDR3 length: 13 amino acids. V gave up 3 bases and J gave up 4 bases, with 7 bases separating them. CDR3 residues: CASSELRNQPQHF. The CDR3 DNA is TGCGCCAGCAGTGAACTAAGGAATCAGCCCCAGCATTTT.

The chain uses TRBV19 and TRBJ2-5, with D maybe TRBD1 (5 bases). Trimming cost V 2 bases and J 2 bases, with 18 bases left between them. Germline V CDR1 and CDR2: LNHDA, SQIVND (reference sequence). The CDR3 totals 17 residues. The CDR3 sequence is CASSILFVDTEQETQYF. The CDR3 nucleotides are TGTGCCAGTAGTATACTATTCGTGGACACCGAACAAGAGACCCAGTACTTC.

The CDR3 bases are TGTGCCTGGAGCAACGACGGGGGAGAACAGCCCCAGCATTTT. The encoded protein is CAWSNDGGEQPQHF. This sequence joins TRBV30 and TRBJ1-5; TRBD1 is a possible D gene (5 bases). Trimming took off 3 bases at V and 7 bases at J, with 16 bases between the two ends. The CDR3 totals 14 residues. The V gene's germline CDR1 is GTSNPN and CDR2 SVGIG (reference sequence).

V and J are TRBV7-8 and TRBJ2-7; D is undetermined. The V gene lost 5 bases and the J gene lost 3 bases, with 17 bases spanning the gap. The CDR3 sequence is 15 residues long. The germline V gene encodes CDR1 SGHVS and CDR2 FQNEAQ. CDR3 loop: CASSTTSLPIYEQYF. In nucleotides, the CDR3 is TGTGCCAGCAGCACTACGAGTCTCCCCATCTACGAGCAGTACTTC.